The 25 T cell receptor beta chains in this list originate from one sample, sequenced in a study of CD8+CD57+ T cells in acquired aplastic anemia. TCR beta VDJ and CDR3 profiling used genomic DNA as template. TCRdb recomputed calls from the reads with MiXCR, one row per CDR3 protein. The sample holds 250,000 or so distinct CDR3 sequences, around 46% seen once. Flow cytometry had shown expanded CD8+CD57+ cells in the patients chosen for sequencing. Sequencing input: sorted CD4+, CD8+, or CD8+CD57+ T cells (not recorded which) from PBMCs. These receptors came from a human donor with aplastic anemia.

This clonotype was found many times. The rearrangement joins TRBV20-1 to TRBJ1-5; D gene uncertain. V lost 6 bases and J lost 0, with 12 bases in between. This CDR3 region has 14 residues. Germline-derived CDR1 and CDR2 are DFQATT and SNEGSKA (reference sequence). CDR3 DNA: TGCAGTGCCCTCGACGACAATAGCAATCAGCCCCAGCATTTT. Its protein product is CSALDDNSNQPQHF.

V gene TRBV4-3 combines with J gene TRBJ2-1; D is perhaps TRBD2 (7 bases). This CDR3 region has 16 residues. V was pared by 3 bases and J by 5 bases, with 17 bases between. Germline V CDR1 and CDR2: LGHNA, YSLEER. The CDR3 protein is CASSHRGAGQHNEQFF. CDR3 DNA sequence: TGCGCCAGCAGCCATCGGGGGGCAGGGCAACACAATGAGCAGTTCTTC.

This clonotype was counted at least ten times. The chain uses TRBV24-1 and TRBJ1-4; 7 bases map to TRBD1. The CDR3 length is 15 residues. V was clipped by 5 bases and J by 6 bases; unmatched bases: 8. Germline V gene lookup returns CDR1 KGHDR and CDR2 SFDVKD. CDR3 protein: CATSVGRGFDEKLFF. The CDR3 region has the DNA TGTGCCACCAGTGTCGGCAGGGGGTTCGATGAAAAACTGTTTTTT.

The J gene is TRBJ2-1, the V gene TRBV6-2 or TRBV6-3, with D perhaps TRBD2 (6 bases). The germline V gene encodes CDR1 MNHEY and CDR2 SVGEGT. This CDR3 contains 14 residues. V was clipped by 7 bases and J by 5 bases, with 15 bases between them. The DNA for the CDR3 is TGTGCCAGCACCCAGAGACTAGAGCACAATGAGCAGTTCTTC. Encoded protein: CASTQRLEHNEQFF.

This clonotype was seen many times. The CDR3 coding sequence is TGCAGTGCTAGGGCGCAGGACGCCTACGAGCAGTACTTC. As protein: CSARAQDAYEQYF. The rearrangement uses TRBV20-1 and TRBJ2-7; no firm D call. V was cut by 3 bases and J by 2 bases, with 11 bases left in between. This CDR3 region has 13 residues. Germline CDR1 is DFQATT and CDR2 is SNEGSKA (reference sequence).

At least ten counts were recorded for this clonotype. The V call is TRBV2, the J call TRBJ2-7; 9 nucleotides agree with TRBD2. The V segment lost 8 bases and the J segment 6 bases; nucleotides outside the gene matches: 14. Germline V gives CDR1 SNHLY, CDR2 FYNNEI. This CDR3 spans 15 amino acids. This CDR3 reads CASDRTGTSLIEQYF. CDR3 nucleotide sequence: TGTGCCAGCGACAGAACCGGGACTAGCTTGATCGAGCAGTACTTC.

This clonotype was observed a handful of times. V and J are TRBV4-3 and TRBJ1-4; the D is unclear. Deletions cut 4 bases from V and 5 bases from J, with 8 bases between. CDR1 and CDR2 from the germline V gene are LGHNA and YSLEER. The CDR3 loop spans 13 amino acids. The DNA of the CDR3 is TGCGCCAGCAGCCCGGGGAGAAATGAAAAACTGTTTTTT. This codes for CASSPGRNEKLFF.

This clonotype came up many times. CDR3 protein: CASSYHHSGMRYGYTF. The CDR3 nucleotides read TGTGCCAGCAGTTACCACCACAGCGGGATGCGCTACGGCTACACCTTC. The V call is TRBV6-6, the J call TRBJ1-2; no clear D. The CDR3 totals 16 residues. The V end was cut by 2 bases, the J end by 8 bases, with 21 bases between. CDR1 is MNHNY, CDR2 SVGAGI, per germline (reference sequence).

This clonotype was recorded at least ten times. The J gene is TRBJ1-1, the V gene TRBV5-5; no clear D. There are 14 residues in the CDR3. V was pared by 0 bases and J by 2 bases, with 8 bases between. CDR1 and CDR2 (germline): SGHKS, YYEKEE (reference sequence). CDR3 protein: CASSLELANTEAFF. DNA for the CDR3: TGTGCCAGCAGCTTGGAGCTAGCTAACACTGAAGCTTTCTTT.

In its sample, this clonotype was seen many times. The chain uses TRBV13 and TRBJ2-6; TRBD1 is a possible D gene (6 bases). Germline CDR1 PRHDT, CDR2 FYEKMQ (reference sequence). V gave up 4 bases and J gave up 4 bases, with 11 bases separating them. This CDR3 is built from 15 residues. CDR3 DNA sequence: TGTGCCAGCAGCTCCAGGGGATCCGGGGCCAACGTCCTGACTTTC. Its protein is CASSSRGSGANVLTF.

The gene calls are TRBV7-2 and TRBJ2-6; TRBD1 matches 11 bases. This CDR3 is built from 19 residues. The junction had 10 bases not matched to a gene; V was cut back by 3 bases and J by 3 bases. The germline gives CDR1 SGHTA, CDR2 FQGNSA. The CDR3 DNA is TGTGCCAGCAGCTTTGGGGGCGGACAGGGGGCGCTTGGGGCCAACGTCCTGACTTTC. Translating it yields CASSFGGGQGALGANVLTF.

This clonotype was seen many times. The rearrangement links TRBV29-1 to TRBJ1-2, with D hard to call. The V end lost 8 bases, the J end lost 4 bases, and 20 bases lay between the germline ends. CDR3 length equals 14 residues. Germline V gene data show CDR1 as SQVTM and CDR2 as ANQGSEA. The CDR3 sequence is CSYAGGETVYGYTF. CDR3 DNA: TGCAGCTACGCTGGCGGCGAAACCGTCTATGGCTACACCTTC.

V and J are TRBV7-3 and TRBJ2-1, with TRBD2 matching over 10 bases. Per the germline V gene, CDR1 is SGHTA and CDR2 is FQGTGA. This CDR3 contains 13 residues. V gave up 8 bases and J gave up 4 bases; unmatched junction bases: 2. The CDR3 here is CASSSGGYNEQFF. The CDR3 DNA sequence: TGTGCCAGCTCTAGCGGGGGATACAATGAGCAGTTCTTC. The complete variable domain, with remaining parts taken from reference TRBV7-3 and TRBJ2-1, reads GAGVSQTPSNKVTEKGKYVELRCDPISGHTALYWYRQSLGQGPEFLIYFQGTGAADDSGLPNDRFFAVRPEGSVSTLKIQRTERGDSAVYLCASSSGGYNEQFFGPGTRLTVL.

The chain is built from TRBV3-1 and TRBJ1-5; maybe TRBD1 (5 bases). Trimming stripped 2 bases from V and 3 bases from J, with 14 bases between. CDR3 length: 16 amino acids. Germline V gene lookup returns CDR1 LGHDT and CDR2 YNNKEL (reference sequence). The CDR3, as DNA: TGTGCCAGCAGCCAATACCTCCCCAGGGACAATCAGCCCCAGCATTTT. Its translation: CASSQYLPRDNQPQHF.

About this clonotype: A much more abundant neighbour one base away suggests this may be a read error. This chain connects TRBV5-1 to TRBJ2-7; D is possibly TRBD1 or TRBD2 (5 bases each). The CDR3 spans 18 residues. The V end was cut by 3 bases, the J end by 7 bases, with 29 bases between. Germline values: CDR1 SGHRS, CDR2 YFSETQ. CDR3 in DNA: TGCGCCAGCAGCTCCCGTAAAACCCGGGGCCAACCTCCCTGGGAGCAGTACTTC. This encodes CASSSRKTRGQPPWEQYF.

This clonotype was counted ten times or more. The chain employs TRBV10-2 and TRBJ1-6; possibly TRBD1 for D (5 bases). Germline assignment: CDR1 WSHSY and CDR2 SAAADI. The V gene lost 7 bases and the J gene lost 4 bases, with 8 bases spanning the gap. The CDR3 loop spans 13 amino acids. The CDR3 loop reads CASNGGYNSPLHF. CDR3 nucleotides: TGCGCCAGCAACGGGGGGTATAATTCACCCCTCCACTTT.

This clonotype was recorded at least ten times. This chain joins TRBV20-1 and TRBJ2-7; 11 positions agree with TRBD2. With 2 bases clipped from V and 3 bases from J, the junction kept 0 bases outside the gene matches. The CDR3 spans 13 residues. Germline loops: CDR1 DFQATT, CDR2 SNEGSKA (reference sequence). CDR3 nucleotides: TGCAGTGCTAGAACTAGCGGGGGCTACGAGCAGTACTTC. It yields the protein CSARTSGGYEQYF.

Many counts were recorded for this clonotype. The chain carries TRBV6-1 and TRBJ1-1, with 9 bases aligning to TRBD1. The CDR3 has 15 amino acids. Germline-derived CDR1 and CDR2 are MNHNS and SASEGT. Trimming removed 5 bases from V and 6 bases from J; junction bases left unmatched: 10. DNA for the CDR3: TGTGCCAGCAGTAATAAGGGACAGGGATGGTCTGAAGCTTTCTTT. It codes for CASSNKGQGWSEAFF.

This clonotype was observed many times. The J gene is TRBJ2-5, the V gene TRBV7-8; D gene ambiguous. The length of the CDR3 is 15 residues. V gave up 0 bases and J gave up 5 bases, with 13 bases separating them. In germline, CDR1 is SGHVS, CDR2 FQNEAQ. CDR3 sequence reads: CASSLARQGRETQYF. The DNA of the CDR3 is TGTGCCAGCAGCTTAGCGAGGCAAGGGCGCGAGACCCAGTACTTC.

Remarks on this clonotype: A read error may be the cause here, since a much bigger clone is one base away. This chain uses TRBV4-3 with TRBJ2-7; D is unclear. The CDR3 covers 14 residues. CDR1 is LGHNA and CDR2 is YSLEER in the germline V gene. CDR3: CASSQDSYAYERYF. CDR3 DNA: TGCGCCAGCAGCCAAGATTCTTATGCGTACGAGCGGTACTTC.

Sample share makes this clonotype medium-sized. The CDR3 loop reads CASSSSGANYGYTF. The CDR3 DNA follows: TGTGCCAGCAGCTCATCGGGTGCTAACTATGGCTACACCTTC. This chain uses TRBV7-9 with TRBJ1-2; D uncertain. V was pared by 4 bases and J by 0 bases, with 9 bases between. CDR3 size: 14 residues. Germline-derived CDR1 and CDR2 are SEHNR and FQNEAQ (reference sequence).

The V gene is TRBV7-6, the J gene TRBJ2-2, with D possibly TRBD2 on 6 matching bases. The CDR3 contains 16 residues. Germline lookup yields CDR1 SGHVS and CDR2 FNYEAQ. V was pared by 5 bases and J by 0 bases, with 13 bases between. The CDR3 region has the DNA TGTGCCAGCAGCCAAACCGGGACTTCGAACACCGGGGAGCTGTTTTTT. Protein: CASSQTGTSNTGELFF.

This clonotype showed up many times. This chain joins TRBV5-6 and TRBJ1-5; D is unresolved. Germline V gene lookup returns CDR1 SGHDT and CDR2 YYEEEE. This CDR3 is 14 amino acids long. Trimming removed 1 base from V and 4 bases from J, with 9 bases in between. CDR3 sequence (DNA): TGTGCCAGCAGCTTGACAGCCACGAATCAGCCCCAGCATTTT. Its protein product is CASSLTATNQPQHF.

This clonotype was detected ten times or more. The CDR3 reads CASSLETSGTGELFF. As DNA, the CDR3 is TGTGCCAGCAGCTTGGAGACTAGCGGGACCGGGGAGCTGTTTTTT. The rearrangement uses TRBV11-2 and TRBJ2-2, with 10 bases aligning to TRBD2. Germline CDR1 and CDR2: SGHAT and FQNNGV. This CDR3 comprises 15 residues. The V and J ends lost 3 bases and 5 bases, in that order; junction bases with no gene match: 3.

This rearrangement joins TRBV19 to TRBJ1-1, with D unresolved. Germline CDR1 LNHDA, CDR2 SQIVND (reference sequence). The CDR3 runs 14 residues. V lost 7 bases, J lost 7 bases, and 19 bases lay in between. The CDR3 bases are TGTGCCAGTAAGGCAGCCCGCGGACCGATTGAAGCTTTCTTT. It codes for CASKAARGPIEAFF. The whole variable domain, remainder taken from reference TRBV19 and TRBJ1-1, is DGGITQSPKYLFRKEGQNVTLSCEQNLNHDAMYWYRQDPGQGLRLIYYSQIVNDFQKGDIAEGYSVSREKKESFPLTVTSAQKNPTAFYLCASKAARGPIEAFFGQGTRLTVV.